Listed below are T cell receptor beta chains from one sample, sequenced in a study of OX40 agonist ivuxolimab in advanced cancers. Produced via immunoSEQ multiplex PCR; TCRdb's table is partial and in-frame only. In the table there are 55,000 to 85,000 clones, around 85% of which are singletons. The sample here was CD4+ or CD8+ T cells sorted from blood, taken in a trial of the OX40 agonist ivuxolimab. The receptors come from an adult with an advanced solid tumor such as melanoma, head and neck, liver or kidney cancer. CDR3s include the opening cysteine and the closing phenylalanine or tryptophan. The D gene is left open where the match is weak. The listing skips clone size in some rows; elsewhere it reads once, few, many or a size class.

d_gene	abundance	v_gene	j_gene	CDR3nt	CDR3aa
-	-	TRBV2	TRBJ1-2	TGTGCCAGCAGCTCCACAGGGAACTATGGCTACACCTTC	CASSSTGNYGYTF
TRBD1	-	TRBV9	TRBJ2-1	TGTGCCAGCAGCGCACAGGGGTGGGGCCTCAATGAGCAGTTCTTC	CASSAQGWGLNEQFF
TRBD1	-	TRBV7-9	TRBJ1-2	TGTGCCAGCAGCTCGACAGGGTTTAACTATGGCTACACCTTC	CASSSTGFNYGYTF
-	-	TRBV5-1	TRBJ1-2	TGCGCCAGCAGCTTGGACAGCTATGGCTACACCTTC	CASSLDSYGYTF
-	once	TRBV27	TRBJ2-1	TGTGCCAGCAGCCTAGAGGGTGCCTCCTACAATGAGCAGTTCTTC	CASSLEGASYNEQFF
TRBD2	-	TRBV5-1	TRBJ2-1	TGCGCCAGCAGCTTGGCCGGGCTAGCGGGGGACTTTTACAATGAGCAGTTCTTC	CASSLAGLAGDFYNEQFF
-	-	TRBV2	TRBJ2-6	TGTGCCAGCACCATATCCCACTCTGGGGCCAACGTCCTGACTTTC	CASTISHSGANVLTF
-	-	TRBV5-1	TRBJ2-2	TGCGCCAGCAGCCCCTACCGAGAGGGCGGGGAGCTGTTTTTT	CASSPYREGGELFF
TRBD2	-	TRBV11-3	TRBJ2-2	TGTGCCAGCAGCTTGGTAGCGGGTACGAACACCGGGGAGCTGTTTTTT	CASSLVAGTNTGELFF
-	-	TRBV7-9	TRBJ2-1	TGTGCCAGCAGCACAACCTTGGGGCCGGACAATGAGCAGTTCTTC	CASSTTLGPDNEQFF
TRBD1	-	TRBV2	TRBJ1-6	TGTGCCAGCAGTGAAGTCGGGACAGGGGGTTCACCCCTCCACTTT	CASSEVGTGGSPLHF
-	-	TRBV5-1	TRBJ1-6	TGCGCCAGCAGATTGTGGGTCCAGAGGGATTCACCCCTCCACTTT	CASRLWVQRDSPLHF
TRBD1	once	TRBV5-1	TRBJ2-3	TGCGCCAGCAGCTCCGGACAGGGGTTTACAGATACGCAGTATTTT	CASSSGQGFTDTQYF
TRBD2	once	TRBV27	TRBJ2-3	TGTGCCAGCAGTTTACGGCGGGGGGCCTCAGATACGCAGTATTTT	CASSLRRGASDTQYF
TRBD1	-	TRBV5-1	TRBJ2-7	TGCGCCAGCAGCCGGGGACAGGCAAACTACGAGCAGTACTTC	CASSRGQANYEQYF
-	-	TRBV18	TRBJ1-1	TGTGCCAGCTCACCACAAGAGGGTACCTTTACAGCTTTCTTT	CASSPQEGTFTAFF
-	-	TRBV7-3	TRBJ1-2	TGTGCCAGCAGCTTAAGAACAGGTGATGGCTACACCTTC	CASSLRTGDGYTF
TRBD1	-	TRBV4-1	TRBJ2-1	TGCGCCAGCAGCCAAGCCGACAGGGTGGTTGTCAATGAGCAGTTCTTC	CASSQADRVVVNEQFF
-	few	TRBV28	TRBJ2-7	TGTGCCAGCAGTTTCCCCAGGGACGAGCAGTACTTC	CASSFPRDEQYF
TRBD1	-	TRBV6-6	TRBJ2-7	TGTGCCAGCAGTATTGGGACAGCCTACGAGCAGTACTTC	CASSIGTAYEQYF
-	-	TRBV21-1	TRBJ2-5	TGTGCCAGCAGGGACAAGTACCAAGAGACCCAGTACTTC	CASRDKYQETQYF
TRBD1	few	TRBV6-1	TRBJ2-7	TGTGCCAGCAATACCGGGACAGTTCCCTACGAGCAGTACTTC	CASNTGTVPYEQYF